Listed below are T cell receptor beta chains from one sample, sequenced in a study of identical twins. Using its own MiXCR run on the 5' RACE reads, TCRdb lists one record per CDR3 protein. This repertoire shows a few hundred thousand distinct CDR3 sequences, about 8.3% found once; its top ten account for roughly 3%. This sample also belongs to another study, concerning yellow fever vaccine responses in identical twins.

Material: CD8+ T cells sorted from blood. These receptors came from a woman aged 18-35 years in good health. CDR3s include the opening cysteine and the closing phenylalanine or tryptophan. The order of the fields is D gene, clone size, J gene, V gene, CDR3 DNA, CDR3 protein. D genes are given only for firm matches. Expanded clones get a size class; other rows say once, few or many, or leave the size out.

TRBD2	many	TRBJ2-1	TRBV6-4	TGTGCCAGCAGGATAACTAGCGGGGGCTACAATGAGCAGTTCTTC	CASRITSGGYNEQFF
TRBD1	.	TRBJ1-2	TRBV7-9	TGTGCCAGCAATAAACAGGGGGCCGGTGGCTACACCTTC	CASNKQGAGGYTF
TRBD2	.	TRBJ2-3	TRBV6-5	TGTGCCAGCAGTTACGAGACTAGCAGGGCAGATACGCAGTATTTT	CASSYETSRADTQYF
.	few	TRBJ2-7	TRBV11-2	TGTGCCAGCAGCTTAGGCCCGGCTCTCTACGAGCAGTACTTC	CASSLGPALYEQYF
.	few	TRBJ2-1	TRBV6-5	TGTGCCAGCAGTTACCACGGGGGAAGCGAGCAGTTCTTC	CASSYHGGSEQFF
.	few	TRBJ2-7	TRBV4-1	TGCGCCAGCAGCCGGGCAGGCCTTCCTTCGTCCTACGAGCAGTACTTC	CASSRAGLPSSYEQYF
.	many	TRBJ1-2	TRBV15	TGTGCCACCAGTGGGCGGGGGGCGTTAGGCTACACCTTC	CATSGRGALGYTF
.	.	TRBJ2-5	TRBV21-1	TGTGCCAGCAGCAAGGCGGCAGGGAACCAAGAGACCCAGTACTTC	CASSKAAGNQETQYF
.	many	TRBJ2-5	TRBV9	TGTGCCAGCAGTCGGACTCAAGAGACCCAGTACTTC	CASSRTQETQYF
TRBD2	.	TRBJ2-7	TRBV29-1	TGCAGCGTATCCGGGACTAGCGGGGAATCCTACGAGCAGTACTTC	CSVSGTSGESYEQYF
.	.	TRBJ1-6	TRBV20-1	TGCAGTGCTAGAGATCTGGGGTTTGGTTCACCCCTCCACTTT	CSARDLGFGSPLHF
TRBD2	.	TRBJ2-3	TRBV4-3	TGCGCCAGCAGCCAAGACCAAGAGAGACTAGCGGGAGTTACAGATACGCAGTATTTT	CASSQDQERLAGVTDTQYF
.	.	TRBJ2-1	TRBV7-7	TGTGCTAGCAGATCCAGACTAGACAATGAGCAGTTCTTC	CASRSRLDNEQFF
TRBD1	.	TRBJ2-3	TRBV24-1	TGTGCCACCAGTGACTCACCTGGGACAGTCACAGATACGCAGTATTTT	CATSDSPGTVTDTQYF
.	.	TRBJ2-2	TRBV6-1	TGTGCCAGCAATCCTCGAAAGAACACCGGGGAGCTGTTTTTT	CASNPRKNTGELFF
TRBD2	many	TRBJ2-2	TRBV7-7	TGTGCCAAGACTAGCGGGAGTATGGTGGAGCTGTTTTTT	CAKTSGSMVELFF
TRBD2	once	TRBJ2-2	TRBV29-1	TGCAGCGTTGAAGATCGGAGCGGGGGGGCCAACCCGAACACCGGGGAGCTGTTTTTT	CSVEDRSGGANPNTGELFF
TRBD1	many	TRBJ1-1	TRBV7-9	TGTGCCAGCAGCTCATGGACAGGTTTAGGCACTGAAGCTTTCTTT	CASSSWTGLGTEAFF
.	many	TRBJ2-1	TRBV5-1	TGCGCCAGCAGCTTGGCCGGGGGCAGGGAAGGTCGAAGATTGTACAATGAGCAGTTCTTC	CASSLAGGREGRRLYNEQFF
.	.	TRBJ1-4	TRBV4-3	TGCGCCAGCAGCCAAGGAGGGACTAATGAAAAACTGTTTTTT	CASSQGGTNEKLFF
.	.	TRBJ1-1	TRBV29-1	TGCAGCGTTGATGGTATGAACACTGAAGCTTTCTTT	CSVDGMNTEAFF
.	few	TRBJ2-7	TRBV13	TGTGCCAGCAGCCACGGGGTGAAAACCTACGAGCAGTACTTC	CASSHGVKTYEQYF
TRBD1	many	TRBJ2-7	TRBV14	TGTGCCAGCAGCCAAGTAGGACAGGGGTTGCACGAGCAGTACTTC	CASSQVGQGLHEQYF
.	few	TRBJ1-2	TRBV9	TGTGCCAGCACTCATGGGGGGGCTACGGGCTACACCTTC	CASTHGGATGYTF
TRBD2	few	TRBJ2-7	TRBV4-3	TGCGCCAGCAGCCAAGATCTAGGACTAGCGGCCTACGAGCAGTACTTC	CASSQDLGLAAYEQYF
TRBD1	few	TRBJ2-5	TRBV7-2	TGTGCCAGCAGCCCCCGGACAGGAATAAAAGAGACCCAGTACTTC	CASSPRTGIKETQYF
.	.	TRBJ2-7	TRBV4-3	TGCGCCAGCAGCCAAGACCACAACTGGGTCTACGAGCAGTACTTC	CASSQDHNWVYEQYF
TRBD1	few	TRBJ2-4	TRBV4-3	TGCGCCAGCAGCCAAGACCGACAGGGTATTTCGGCCAAAAACATTCAGTACTTC	CASSQDRQGISAKNIQYF
.	.	TRBJ2-5	TRBV6-1	TGTGCCAGCAGTGATTCGGCGTTATACCAAGAGACCCAGTACTTC	CASSDSALYQETQYF
TRBD2	few	TRBJ2-3	TRBV29-1	TGCAGCGTTGATGGCTGGACTAGTGCAGATACGCAGTATTTT	CSVDGWTSADTQYF
.	.	TRBJ1-1	TRBV5-1	TGCGCCAGCAGCTTATACAGGGACGGGAACACTGAAGCTTTCTTT	CASSLYRDGNTEAFF
.	many	TRBJ2-2	TRBV20-1	TGCAGTGCCCGAGGGGCGAACACCGGGGAGCTGTTTTTT	CSARGANTGELFF
.	.	TRBJ2-5	TRBV3-1	TGTGCCAGCAGCCAAGTCCAGGGACAGACCCAGTACTTC	CASSQVQGQTQYF
.	.	TRBJ2-7	TRBV2	TGTGCCAGCAGTGGCGGGATTCCGGCCTACGAGCAGTACTTC	CASSGGIPAYEQYF
TRBD2	few	TRBJ2-5	TRBV5-1	TGCGCCAGCAGCTTGGAACTAGCGGCCGCCGGGGAGACCCAGTACTTC	CASSLELAAAGETQYF
.	many	TRBJ2-3	TRBV7-2	TGTGCCAGCAGCTTATTAGATCGTGGCACAGATACGCAGTATTTT	CASSLLDRGTDTQYF
.	many	TRBJ2-5	TRBV6-2/TRBV6-3	TGTGCCAGCAGTTACGGCCAGCAAGAGACCCAGTACTTC	CASSYGQQETQYF
.	few	TRBJ1-6	TRBV6-1	TGTGCCAGCAGTATCAACAGGGCCTTTTCACCCCTCCACTTT	CASSINRAFSPLHF
TRBD1	.	TRBJ1-5	TRBV7-9	TGTACCAGCAGCTCCGACAGGGAGCCCTTTCAGCCCCAGCATTTT	CTSSSDREPFQPQHF
TRBD2	.	TRBJ2-7	TRBV20-1	TGCAGTGCTAGGGGGACTAGCGGGACCACCTACGAGCAGTACTTC	CSARGTSGTTYEQYF
TRBD1	few	TRBJ2-5	TRBV15	TGTGCCACCAGCACCAGGACAGGGGGAAAGACCCAGTACTTC	CATSTRTGGKTQYF
TRBD2	few	TRBJ2-1	TRBV20-1	TGCAGTGCTAGAGACCCTTCCGGGACTAGCTTAAATGAGCAGTTCTTC	CSARDPSGTSLNEQFF
.	few	TRBJ2-7	TRBV28	TGTGCCAGCAGTTATAGGGCAGGCAACTACGAGCAGTACTTC	CASSYRAGNYEQYF
.	once	TRBJ2-5	TRBV7-7	TGTGCTAGCAGCTTAGGACCCCCGGGAGGGGGCCCTAGCCAAGAGACCCAGTACTTC	CASSLGPPGGGPSQETQYF
TRBD2	few	TRBJ2-1	TRBV6-5	TGTGCCAGCACTCTACTAGCGGGGGGTACCTTGAATGAGCAGTTCTTC	CASTLLAGGTLNEQFF
.	few	TRBJ1-5	TRBV27	TGTGCCAGCAGTGCTAGTAGAGGGAATCAGCCCCAGCATTTT	CASSASRGNQPQHF
.	.	TRBJ1-1	TRBV12-3/TRBV12-4	TGTGCCAGCAGTTTAGGCGGGGTTGGTTACACTGAAGCTTTCTTT	CASSLGGVGYTEAFF